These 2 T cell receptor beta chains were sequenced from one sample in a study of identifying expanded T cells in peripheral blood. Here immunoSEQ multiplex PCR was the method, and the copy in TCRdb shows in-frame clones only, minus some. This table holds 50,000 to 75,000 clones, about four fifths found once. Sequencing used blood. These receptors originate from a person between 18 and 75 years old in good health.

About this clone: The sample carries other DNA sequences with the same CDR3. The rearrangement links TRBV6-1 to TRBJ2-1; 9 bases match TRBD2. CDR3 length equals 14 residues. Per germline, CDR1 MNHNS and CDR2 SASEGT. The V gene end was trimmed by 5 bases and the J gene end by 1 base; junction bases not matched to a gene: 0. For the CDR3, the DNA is TGTGCCAGCAGTACTAGCGGGTCCTACAATGAGCAGTTCTTC. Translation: CASSTSGSYNEQFF.

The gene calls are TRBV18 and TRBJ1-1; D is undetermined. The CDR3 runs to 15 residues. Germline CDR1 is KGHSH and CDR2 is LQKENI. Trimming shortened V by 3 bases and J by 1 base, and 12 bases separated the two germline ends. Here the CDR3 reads CASSPDWRKNTEAFF. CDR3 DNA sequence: TGTGCCAGCTCACCGGACTGGCGTAAGAACACTGAAGCTTTCTTT.